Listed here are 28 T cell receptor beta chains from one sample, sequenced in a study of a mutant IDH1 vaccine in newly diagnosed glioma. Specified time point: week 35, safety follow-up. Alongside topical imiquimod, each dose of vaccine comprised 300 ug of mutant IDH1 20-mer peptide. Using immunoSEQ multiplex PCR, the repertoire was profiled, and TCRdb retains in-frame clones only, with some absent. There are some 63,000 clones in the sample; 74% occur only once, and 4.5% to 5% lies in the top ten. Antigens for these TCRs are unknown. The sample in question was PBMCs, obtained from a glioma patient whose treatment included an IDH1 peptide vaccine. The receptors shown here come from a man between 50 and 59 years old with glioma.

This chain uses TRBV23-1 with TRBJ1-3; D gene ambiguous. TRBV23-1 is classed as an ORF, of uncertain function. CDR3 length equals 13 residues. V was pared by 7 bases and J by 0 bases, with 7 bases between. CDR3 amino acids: CASNWTSGNTIYF. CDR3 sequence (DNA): TGCGCCAGCAACTGGACCTCTGGAAACACCATATATTTT.

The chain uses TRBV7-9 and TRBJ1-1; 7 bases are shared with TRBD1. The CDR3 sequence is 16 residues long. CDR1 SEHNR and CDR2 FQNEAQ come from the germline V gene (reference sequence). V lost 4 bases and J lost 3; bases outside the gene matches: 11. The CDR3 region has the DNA TGTGCCAGCAGCTCGACTACAGGGGAAGGGTACACTGAAGCTTTCTTT. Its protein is CASSSTTGEGYTEAFF.

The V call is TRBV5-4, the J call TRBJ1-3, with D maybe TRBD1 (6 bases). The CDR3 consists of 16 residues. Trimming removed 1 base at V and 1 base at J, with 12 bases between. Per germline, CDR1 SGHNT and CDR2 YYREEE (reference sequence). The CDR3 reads CASSLFGGASGNTIYF. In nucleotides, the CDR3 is TGTGCCAGCAGCTTGTTCGGGGGGGCTTCTGGAAACACCATATATTTT.

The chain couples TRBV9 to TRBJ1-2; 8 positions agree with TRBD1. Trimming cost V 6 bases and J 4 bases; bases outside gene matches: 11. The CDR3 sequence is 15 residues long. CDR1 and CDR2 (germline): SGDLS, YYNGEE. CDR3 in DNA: TGTGCCAGCAACGTGGGGACAGGAGAGGGCTATGGCTACACCTTC. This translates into CASNVGTGEGYGYTF.

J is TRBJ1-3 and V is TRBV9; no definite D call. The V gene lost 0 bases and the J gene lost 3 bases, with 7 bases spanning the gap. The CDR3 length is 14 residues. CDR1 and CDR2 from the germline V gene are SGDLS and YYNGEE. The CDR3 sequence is CASSVEAGGNTIYF. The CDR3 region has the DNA TGTGCCAGCAGCGTAGAAGCGGGTGGAAACACCATATATTTT.

The CDR3 DNA reads TGCAGCGTTTCGGGGGAAAGGGGCTACACCTTC. Its translation: CSVSGERGYTF. The chain joins TRBV29-1 to TRBJ1-2; TRBD1 is a possible D gene (5 bases). The germline gives CDR1 SQVTM, CDR2 ANQGSEA. The V end was cut by 5 bases, the J end by 8 bases, with 12 bases between. The CDR3 consists of 11 residues.

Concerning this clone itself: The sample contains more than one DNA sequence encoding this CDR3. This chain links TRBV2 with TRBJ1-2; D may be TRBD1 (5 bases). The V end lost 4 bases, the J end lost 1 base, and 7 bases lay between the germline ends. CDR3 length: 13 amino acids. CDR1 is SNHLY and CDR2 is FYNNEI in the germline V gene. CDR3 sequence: CASSADSNYGYTF. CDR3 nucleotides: TGTGCCAGCAGTGCAGACAGTAACTATGGCTACACCTTC. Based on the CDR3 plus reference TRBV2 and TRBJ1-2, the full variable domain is EPEVTQTPSHQVTQMGQEVILRCVPISNHLYFYWYRQILGQKVEFLVSFYNNEISEKSEIFDDQFSVERPDGSNFTLKIRSTKLEDSAMYFCASSADSNYGYTFGSGTRLTVV.

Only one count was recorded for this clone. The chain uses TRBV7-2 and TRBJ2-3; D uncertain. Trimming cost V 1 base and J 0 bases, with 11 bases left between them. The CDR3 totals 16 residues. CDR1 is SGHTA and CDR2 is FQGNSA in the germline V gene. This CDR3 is CASSLGMGSSTDTQYF. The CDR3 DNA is TGTGCCAGCAGCTTAGGTATGGGATCTAGCACAGATACGCAGTATTTT.

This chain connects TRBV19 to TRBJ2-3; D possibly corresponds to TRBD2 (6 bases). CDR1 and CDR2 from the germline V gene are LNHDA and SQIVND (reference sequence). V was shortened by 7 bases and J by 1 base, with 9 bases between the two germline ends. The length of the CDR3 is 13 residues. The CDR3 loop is CASNGGGTDTQYF. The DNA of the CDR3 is TGTGCCAGTAATGGCGGGGGCACAGATACGCAGTATTTT.

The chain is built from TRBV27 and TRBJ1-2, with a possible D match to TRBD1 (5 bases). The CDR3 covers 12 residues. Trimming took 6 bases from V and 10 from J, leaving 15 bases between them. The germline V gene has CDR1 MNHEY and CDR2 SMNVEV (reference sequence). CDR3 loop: CASRTTGGVYTF. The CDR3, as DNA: TGTGCCAGCAGGACGACCGGGGGAGTCTACACCTTC.

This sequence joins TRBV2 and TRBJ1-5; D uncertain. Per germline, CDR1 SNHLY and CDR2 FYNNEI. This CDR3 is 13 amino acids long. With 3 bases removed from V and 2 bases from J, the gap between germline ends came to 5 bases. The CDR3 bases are TGTGCCAGCAGTGACCCAGGCAATCAGCCCCAGCATTTT. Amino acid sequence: CASSDPGNQPQHF. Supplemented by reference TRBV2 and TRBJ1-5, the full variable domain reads EPEVTQTPSHQVTQMGQEVILRCVPISNHLYFYWYRQILGQKVEFLVSFYNNEISEKSEIFDDQFSVERPDGSNFTLKIRSTKLEDSAMYFCASSDPGNQPQHFGDGTRLSIL.

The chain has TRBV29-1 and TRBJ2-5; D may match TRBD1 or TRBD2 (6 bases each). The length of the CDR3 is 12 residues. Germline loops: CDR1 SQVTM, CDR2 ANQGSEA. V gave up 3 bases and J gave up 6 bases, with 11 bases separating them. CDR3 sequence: CSVDGGGKTQYF. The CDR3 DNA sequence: TGCAGCGTTGATGGGGGCGGGAAGACCCAGTACTTC.

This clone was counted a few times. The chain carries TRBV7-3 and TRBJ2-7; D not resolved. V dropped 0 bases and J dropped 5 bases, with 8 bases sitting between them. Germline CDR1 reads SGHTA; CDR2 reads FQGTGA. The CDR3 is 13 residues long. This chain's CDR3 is CASSLTSRDEQYF. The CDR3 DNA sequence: TGTGCCAGCAGCTTAACGTCCCGGGACGAGCAGTACTTC.

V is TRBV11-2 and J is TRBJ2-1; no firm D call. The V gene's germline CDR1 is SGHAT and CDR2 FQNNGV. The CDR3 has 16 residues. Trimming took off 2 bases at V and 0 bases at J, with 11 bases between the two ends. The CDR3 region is CASSLLKQSSYNEQFF. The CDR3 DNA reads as TGTGCCAGCAGCTTATTAAAACAGAGCTCCTACAATGAGCAGTTCTTC.

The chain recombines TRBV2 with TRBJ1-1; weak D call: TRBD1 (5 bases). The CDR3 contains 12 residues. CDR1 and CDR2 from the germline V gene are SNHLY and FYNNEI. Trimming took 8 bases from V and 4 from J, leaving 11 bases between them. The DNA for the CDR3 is TGTGCCAGCCGGCCCGGGGGCACTGAAGCTTTCTTT. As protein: CASRPGGTEAFF.

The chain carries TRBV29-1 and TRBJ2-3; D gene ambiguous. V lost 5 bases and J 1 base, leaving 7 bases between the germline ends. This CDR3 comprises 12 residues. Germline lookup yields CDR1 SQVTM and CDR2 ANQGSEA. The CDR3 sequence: CSVTDGTDTQYF. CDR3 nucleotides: TGCAGCGTTACTGACGGCACAGATACGCAGTATTTT.

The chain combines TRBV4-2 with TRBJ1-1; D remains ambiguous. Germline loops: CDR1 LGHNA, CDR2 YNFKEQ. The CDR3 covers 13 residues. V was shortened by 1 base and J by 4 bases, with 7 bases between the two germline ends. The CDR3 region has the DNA TGTGCCAGCAGCCAAGGGACGGCCACTGAAGCTTTCTTT. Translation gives CASSQGTATEAFF.

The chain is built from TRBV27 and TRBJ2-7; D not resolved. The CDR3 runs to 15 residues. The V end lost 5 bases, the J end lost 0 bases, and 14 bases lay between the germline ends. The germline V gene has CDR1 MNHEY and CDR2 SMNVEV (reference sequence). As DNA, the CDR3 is TGTGCCAGCAGTCCTTTTCTGGGATCCTCCTACGAGCAGTACTTC. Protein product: CASSPFLGSSYEQYF.

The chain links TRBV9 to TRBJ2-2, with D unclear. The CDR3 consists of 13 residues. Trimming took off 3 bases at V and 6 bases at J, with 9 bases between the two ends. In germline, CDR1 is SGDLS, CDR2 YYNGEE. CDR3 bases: TGTGCCAGCAGCGCGACGATTCCCGGGGAGCTGTTTTTT. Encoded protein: CASSATIPGELFF.

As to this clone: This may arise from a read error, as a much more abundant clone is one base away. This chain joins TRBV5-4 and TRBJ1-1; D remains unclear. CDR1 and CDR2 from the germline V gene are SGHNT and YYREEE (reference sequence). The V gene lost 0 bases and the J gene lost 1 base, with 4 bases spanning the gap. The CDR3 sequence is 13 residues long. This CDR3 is CASSLESNTEAFF. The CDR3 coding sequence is TGTGCCAGCAGCTTGGAGTCGAACACTGAAGCTTTCTTT.

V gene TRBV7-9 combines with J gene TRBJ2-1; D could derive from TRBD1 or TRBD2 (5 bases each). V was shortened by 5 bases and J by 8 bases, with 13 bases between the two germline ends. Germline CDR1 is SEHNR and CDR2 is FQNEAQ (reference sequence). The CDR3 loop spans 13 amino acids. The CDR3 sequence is CASSQTRGDEQFF. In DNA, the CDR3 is TGTGCCAGCAGCCAAACACGGGGCGATGAGCAGTTCTTC.

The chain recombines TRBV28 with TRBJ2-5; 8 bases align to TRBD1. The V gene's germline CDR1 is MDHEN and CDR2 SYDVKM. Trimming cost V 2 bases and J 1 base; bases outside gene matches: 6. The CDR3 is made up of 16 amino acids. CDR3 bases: TGTGCCAGCAGTTTAAGGGGGACAGGAGGCCAAGAGACCCAGTACTTC. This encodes CASSLRGTGGQETQYF. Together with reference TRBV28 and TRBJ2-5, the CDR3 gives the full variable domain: DVKVTQSSRYLVKRTGEKVFLECVQDMDHENMFWYRQDPGLGLRLIYFSYDVKMKEKGDIPEGYSVSREKKERFSLILESASTNQTSMYLCASSLRGTGGQETQYFGPGTRLLVL.

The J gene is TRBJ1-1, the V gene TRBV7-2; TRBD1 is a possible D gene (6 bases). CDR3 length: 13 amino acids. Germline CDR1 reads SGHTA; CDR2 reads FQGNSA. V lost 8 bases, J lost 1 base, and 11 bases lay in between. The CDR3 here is CASRQVRNTEAFF. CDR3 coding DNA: TGTGCCAGCCGACAGGTGAGGAACACTGAAGCTTTCTTT.

As DNA, the CDR3 is TGTGCCAGCAGCTTAGGGGACAGGGGGGGGGAGACCCAGTACTTC. As protein: CASSLGDRGGETQYF. The gene calls are TRBV13 and TRBJ2-5; 10 bases match TRBD1. Germline-derived CDR1 and CDR2 are PRHDT and FYEKMQ (reference sequence). The V gene end was trimmed by 0 bases and the J gene end by 5 bases; junction bases not matched to a gene: 3. There are 15 residues in the CDR3.

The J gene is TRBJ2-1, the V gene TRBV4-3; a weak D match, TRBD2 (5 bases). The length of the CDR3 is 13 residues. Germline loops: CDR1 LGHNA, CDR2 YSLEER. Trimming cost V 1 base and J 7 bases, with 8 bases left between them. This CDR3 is CASSQGERNEQFF. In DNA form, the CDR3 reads TGCGCCAGCAGCCAAGGGGAGAGGAATGAGCAGTTCTTC.

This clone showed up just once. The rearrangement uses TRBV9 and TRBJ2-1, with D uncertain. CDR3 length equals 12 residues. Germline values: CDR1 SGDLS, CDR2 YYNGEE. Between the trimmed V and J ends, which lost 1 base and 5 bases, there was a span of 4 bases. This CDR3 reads CASSVTDNEQFF. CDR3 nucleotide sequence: TGTGCCAGCAGCGTAACGGACAATGAGCAGTTCTTC.

CDR3 in amino acids: CAISEGAQGGTEAFF. CDR3 sequence (DNA): TGTGCCATCAGTGAGGGGGCACAGGGGGGGACTGAAGCTTTCTTT. The chain combines TRBV10-3 with TRBJ1-1, with 8 bases matching TRBD1. Germline-derived CDR1 and CDR2 are ENHRY and SYGVKD. Trimming cost V 2 bases and J 5 bases; bases outside gene matches: 7. The CDR3 covers 15 residues.

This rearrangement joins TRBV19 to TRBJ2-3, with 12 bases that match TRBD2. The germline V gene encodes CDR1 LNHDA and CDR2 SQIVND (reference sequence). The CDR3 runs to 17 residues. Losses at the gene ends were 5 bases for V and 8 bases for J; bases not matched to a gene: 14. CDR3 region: CASSLSRTSGAGGTQYF. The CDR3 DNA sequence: TGTGCCAGTAGTCTATCAAGGACTAGCGGGGCAGGGGGTACGCAGTATTTT.